The 17 T cell receptor beta chains reported below all come from one sample, sequenced in a study of CD8 T cells in Susac syndrome. RNA amounts of roughly 0.5 to 1 ug underwent reverse transcription with random hexamers. TCRdb reprocessed the immunoSEQ multiplex PCR reads via MiXCR and lists one record per CDR3 protein. Of 100,000 or so distinct CDR3 sequences listed, about 95% are singletons. Material for sequencing was CD4+ T cells from PBMCs. The receptors derive from a human donor with Susac syndrome.

This sequence joins TRBV9 and TRBJ2-2; D call uncertain. Trimming left V 0 bases short and J 6 bases short, with 6 bases between. The CDR3 totals 13 residues. The germline V gene encodes CDR1 SGDLS and CDR2 YYNGEE. CDR3 in DNA: TGTGCCAGCAGCGTAGGTAGTCCCGGGGAGCTGTTTTTT. Its protein is CASSVGSPGELFF. The full variable domain, in which reference TRBV9 and TRBJ2-2 provide the parts outside the CDR3, is DSGVTQTPKHLITATGQRVTLRCSPRSGDLSVYWYQQSLDQGLQFLIQYYNGEERAKGNILERFSAQQFPDLHSELNLSSLELGDSALYFCASSVGSPGELFFGEGSRLTVL.

The chain links TRBV28 to TRBJ2-5; the D gene is possibly TRBD1 (6 bases). This CDR3 is built from 14 residues. Trimming removed 5 bases at V and 5 bases at J, with 15 bases between. The V gene's germline CDR1 is MDHEN and CDR2 SYDVKM. The CDR3, as DNA: TGTGCCAGCAGTAGAACAGGGAGAGAGGAGACCCAGTACTTC. Translation: CASSRTGREETQYF.

The chain joins TRBV9 to TRBJ2-1; 7 bases line up with TRBD1. The CDR3 contains 16 residues. CDR1 and CDR2 from the germline V gene are SGDLS and YYNGEE. The V and J ends lost 1 base and 5 bases, in that order; junction bases with no gene match: 9. The CDR3 coding sequence is TGTGCCAGCAGCGTAATTTTGACAGGGCCCGACAATGAGCAGTTCTTC. This gives the protein CASSVILTGPDNEQFF.

The rearrangement joins TRBV30 to TRBJ1-1; 7 bases match TRBD1. After removal of 4 bases from V and 0 bases from J, the junction contained 11 bases not matched to a gene. The CDR3 is made up of 16 amino acids. Germline-derived CDR1 and CDR2 are GTSNPN and SVGIG (reference sequence). The CDR3, as DNA: TGTGCCTGGACCCTGAGGTGGGACAGCCTGAACACTGAAGCTTTCTTT. Translation: CAWTLRWDSLNTEAFF.

The chain combines TRBV5-6 with TRBJ2-7, with 9 bases matching TRBD1. CDR3 length equals 13 residues. From germline, CDR1 is SGHDT and CDR2 YYEEEE. V trimming: 4 bases; J trimming: 7 bases; junction bases outside the gene matches: 6. The chain's CDR3 is CASSGQGTGEQYF. DNA for the CDR3: TGTGCCAGCAGCGGACAGGGGACTGGAGAGCAGTACTTC.

This clonotype has just one count. The chain employs TRBV12-3 or TRBV12-4 and TRBJ1-6; tentatively, D is TRBD1 (6 bases). The CDR3 is made up of 13 amino acids. Trimming left V 7 bases short and J 8 bases short, with 12 bases between. CDR3 sequence reads: CASTWDTYSPLHF. CDR3 DNA: TGTGCCAGCACCTGGGACACCTATTCACCCCTCCACTTT.

The chain combines TRBV15 with TRBJ1-5; D is uncertain. This CDR3 region has 14 residues. V gave up 0 bases and J gave up 5 bases, with 8 bases separating them. Germline lookup yields CDR1 LNHNV and CDR2 YYDKDF (reference sequence). The CDR3 DNA sequence: TGTGCCACCAGCAGAGATGACACATATCAGCCCCAGCATTTT. It encodes CATSRDDTYQPQHF.

The chain combines TRBV12-3 or TRBV12-4 with TRBJ1-6; 8 nucleotides match TRBD1. This CDR3 region has 15 residues. Trimming at V came to 5 bases and at J to 7 bases, leaving 7 bases not matched to a gene. CDR3 residues: CASSGQGAGNSPLHF. DNA for the CDR3: TGTGCCAGCAGTGGCCAGGGGGCGGGAAATTCACCCCTCCACTTT.

This clonotype was detected once. For the CDR3, the DNA is TGTGCCAGCAGTTCGGGACTCCCGGGGACCCAGTACTTC. It codes for CASSSGLPGTQYF. The V call is TRBV28, the J call TRBJ2-5, with D perhaps TRBD2 (6 bases). V was shortened by 4 bases and J by 7 bases, with 13 bases between the two germline ends. Germline V lookup: CDR1 MDHEN, CDR2 SYDVKM. This CDR3 comprises 13 residues.

The V call is TRBV9, the J call TRBJ2-5; the D gene is possibly TRBD1 (7 bases). CDR3 length: 16 amino acids. Germline CDR1 is SGDLS and CDR2 is YYNGEE. The V gene lost 0 bases and the J gene lost 5 bases, with 17 bases spanning the gap. Written as DNA, the CDR3 is TGTGCCAGCAGCGTAGGAGGAGGAGGGGGCGATGAGACCCAGTACTTC. Translation: CASSVGGGGGDETQYF.

This chain joins TRBV7-3 and TRBJ1-2; D is unresolved. Per the germline V gene, CDR1 is SGHTA and CDR2 is FQGTGA. This CDR3 comprises 14 residues. With 0 bases removed from V and 4 bases from J, the gap between germline ends came to 9 bases. This CDR3 is CASSLTEGSYGYTF. CDR3 sequence (DNA): TGTGCCAGCAGCTTAACGGAAGGCAGCTATGGCTACACCTTC. Complete variable domain (other parts from reference TRBV7-3 and TRBJ1-2): GAGVSQTPSNKVTEKGKYVELRCDPISGHTALYWYRQSLGQGPEFLIYFQGTGAADDSGLPNDRFFAVRPEGSVSTLKIQRTERGDSAVYLCASSLTEGSYGYTFGSGTRLTVV.

In this sample, this clonotype turned up once. The chain uses TRBV9 and TRBJ2-5; D call uncertain. V lost 2 bases, J lost 3 bases, and 20 bases lay in between. There are 17 residues in the CDR3. Germline CDR1 SGDLS, CDR2 YYNGEE. The CDR3 sequence: CASSVDTAGAVEETQYF. DNA for the CDR3: TGTGCCAGCAGCGTTGACACTGCCGGAGCTGTGGAAGAGACCCAGTACTTC.

The chain is built from TRBV6-1 and TRBJ2-5, with 8 bases identical to TRBD2. J lost 5 bases, V lost 5 bases, and 7 bases had no gene match. Germline V gene data show CDR1 as MNHNS and CDR2 as SASEGT. The CDR3 length is 14 residues. The CDR3 DNA is TGTGCCAGCAGTTTTGGACTAGCTAAGGAGACCCAGTACTTC. This sequence encodes CASSFGLAKETQYF.

V is TRBV18 and J is TRBJ2-5; possible D gene TRBD1, 5 bases. V gave up 3 bases and J gave up 2 bases, with 16 bases separating them. The CDR3 has 16 amino acids. Germline V gene data show CDR1 as KGHSH and CDR2 as LQKENI. The CDR3 DNA follows: TGTGCCAGCTCACCCATTGTCAGACAGCAACAAGAGACCCAGTACTTC. Its protein product is CASSPIVRQQQETQYF.

The rearrangement uses TRBV29-1 and TRBJ2-5, with D possibly TRBD2 on 5 matching bases. V shed 6 bases and J shed 7 bases, with 15 bases lying between them. The CDR3 is 12 residues long. Germline CDR1 reads SQVTM; CDR2 reads ANQGSEA. The DNA of the CDR3 is TGCAGCGTGCCCGAGGGTGTGGGGACCCAGTACTTC. It specifies CSVPEGVGTQYF.

This clonotype was picked up one time. V gene TRBV30 combines with J gene TRBJ1-2; tentatively, D is TRBD1 (5 bases). The germline V gene has CDR1 GTSNPN and CDR2 SVGIG (reference sequence). The CDR3 has 15 residues. Deletions cut 1 base from V and 2 bases from J, with 14 bases between. The CDR3 loop reads CAWSEAGTANYGYTF. The CDR3 region has the DNA TGTGCCTGGAGTGAGGCCGGGACTGCAAACTATGGCTACACCTTC.

V is TRBV2 and J is TRBJ2-5; 7 bases are a match to TRBD2. V gave up 7 bases and J gave up 0 bases; unmatched junction bases: 2. The CDR3 runs to 13 residues. Germline V lookup: CDR1 SNHLY, CDR2 FYNNEI. For the CDR3, the DNA is TGTGCCAGCACCGGGGGGAACCAAGAGACCCAGTACTTC. Translating it yields CASTGGNQETQYF.